Shown below are 29 T cell receptor beta chains from a single sample sequenced in a study of CD8 T cells in ankylosing spondylitis. MiXCR, applied by TCRdb to the 5' RACE reads, yields one record per CDR3 protein. The table includes about 340,000 distinct CDR3 sequences, roughly 20% detected once. Sequences were obtained from blood, either unsorted or a sorted T cell fraction (not recorded which). The receptor set was obtained from a male donor with ankylosing spondylitis or in good health (not recorded which).

This clonotype was counted only a few times. The chain has TRBV29-1 and TRBJ2-1; 13 bases match TRBD2. The V gene end was trimmed by 6 bases and the J gene end by 0 bases; junction bases not matched to a gene: 8. Germline assignment: CDR1 SQVTM and CDR2 ANQGSEA. The CDR3 contains 17 residues. The CDR3 sequence: CSVPGLAGLSSYNEQFF. CDR3 in DNA: TGCAGCGTACCGGGACTAGCGGGACTTAGCTCCTACAATGAGCAGTTCTTC.

This chain uses TRBV7-8 with TRBJ2-1; 8 bases align to TRBD2. Germline values: CDR1 SGHVS, CDR2 FQNEAQ. V lost 1 base, J lost 2 bases, and 4 bases stayed unmatched. The CDR3 consists of 16 residues. The CDR3 coding sequence is TGTGCCAGCAGCTTAGATCAGGGACTAGCCTACAATGAGCAGTTCTTC. Translating it yields CASSLDQGLAYNEQFF.

V and J are TRBV28 and TRBJ2-5, with TRBD1 matching over 7 bases. J lost 4 bases, V lost 6 bases, and 8 bases had no gene match. The CDR3 consists of 14 residues. The germline gives CDR1 MDHEN, CDR2 SYDVKM. The CDR3 reads CASRNPTGVETQYF. The CDR3 DNA reads TGTGCCAGCAGGAACCCCACAGGGGTAGAGACCCAGTACTTC.

The sample holds a few counts of this clonotype. The CDR3 DNA reads as TGCGCCAGCAGCCAGAGACTAGCGGGGGGGAGATACAATGAGCAGTTCTTC. As protein: CASSQRLAGGRYNEQFF. This chain uses TRBV5-1 with TRBJ2-1; 14 positions agree with TRBD2. Germline values: CDR1 SGHRS, CDR2 YFSETQ. The CDR3 spans 17 residues. With V trimmed by 4 bases and J by 4 bases, 7 bases remained unmatched.

This clonotype has only a few counts. The chain couples TRBV21-1 to TRBJ2-3; the table's D call, TRBD2, has no DNA check behind it. TRBV21-1 is shown as a pseudogene. This CDR3 is 16 amino acids long. The CDR3 loop reads CASSVLGGNSTDTQYF. The CDR3, as DNA: TGTGCCAGCAGCGTTCTAGGAGGGAATAGCACAGATACGCAGTATTTT.

This clonotype was picked up a small number of times. This chain connects TRBV7-2 to TRBJ2-7, with 8 bases that match TRBD1. The CDR3 spans 14 residues. The V segment lost 3 bases and the J segment 2 bases; nucleotides outside the gene matches: 3. Germline V gene lookup returns CDR1 SGHTA and CDR2 FQGNSA. CDR3 sequence reads: CASSFYRGAYEQYF. The CDR3 region has the DNA TGTGCCAGCAGCTTCTACAGGGGGGCCTACGAGCAGTACTTC.

The V call is TRBV4-2, the J call TRBJ2-5; the D is unclear. V lost 2 bases to trimming and J lost 2 bases, with 12 bases between them. Germline V CDR1 and CDR2: LGHNA, YNFKEQ. The CDR3 runs to 15 residues. The DNA of the CDR3 is TGTGCCAGCAGCCAATTGGCGGAAAGACAAGAGACCCAGTACTTC. The encoded protein is CASSQLAERQETQYF.

The chain combines TRBV7-9 with TRBJ2-3; 10 bases fit TRBD1. The CDR3 is made up of 16 amino acids. The germline V gene has CDR1 SEHNR and CDR2 FQNEAQ (reference sequence). The V gene end was trimmed by 3 bases and the J gene end by 2 bases; junction bases not matched to a gene: 5. The CDR3 coding sequence is TGTGCCAGCAGCTTTTACGGACAGGGGGTCACAGATACGCAGTATTTT. Amino acid sequence: CASSFYGQGVTDTQYF.

This clonotype was observed a handful of times. This chain joins TRBV27 and TRBJ2-3, with no clear D. The germline CDR1 and CDR2 sequences are MNHEY and SMNVEV (reference sequence). V gave up 8 bases and J gave up 2 bases, with 11 bases separating them. CDR3 length equals 13 residues. The CDR3 is CASVGSSTDTQYF. CDR3 in DNA: TGTGCCAGCGTGGGTTCGTCCACAGATACGCAGTATTTT.

The chain recombines TRBV2 with TRBJ2-1, with D possibly matching TRBD1 (5 bases). V lost 10 bases and J 6 bases, leaving 16 bases between the germline ends. The CDR3 has 13 residues. CDR1 SNHLY and CDR2 FYNNEI come from the germline V gene. The CDR3 DNA is TGTGCCAACCAGCCAGGGATGGGCAATGAGCAGTTCTTC. Translating it yields CANQPGMGNEQFF. The variable domain in full, completed from reference TRBV2 and TRBJ2-1, reads EPEVTQTPSHQVTQMGQEVILRCVPISNHLYFYWYRQILGQKVEFLVSFYNNEISEKSEIFDDQFSVERPDGSNFTLKIRSTKLEDSAMYFCANQPGMGNEQFFGPGTRLTVL.

The J gene is TRBJ2-7, the V gene TRBV7-2; D not certain. This CDR3 spans 16 amino acids. Per germline, CDR1 SGHTA and CDR2 FQGNSA. Deletions cut 5 bases from V and 4 bases from J, with 21 bases between. The CDR3, as DNA: TGTGCCAGCAGCCCTCTTGTGGGCACAAGAATGTACGAGCAGTACTTC. It encodes CASSPLVGTRMYEQYF.

This clonotype appeared a few times. The chain carries TRBV7-3 and TRBJ2-3; no reliable D call. The CDR3 is 13 residues long. Germline V gives CDR1 SGHTA, CDR2 FQGTGA. The ends were cut back, 5 bases at V and 4 bases at J, with 10 bases in the middle. CDR3 protein: CASSARPPDTQYF. CDR3 sequence (DNA): TGTGCCAGCAGCGCACGGCCCCCAGATACGCAGTATTTT.

This clonotype has more than one count but fewer than ten. The genes are TRBV7-9 and TRBJ2-7; 7 nucleotides line up with TRBD1. CDR1 and CDR2 (germline): SEHNR, FQNEAQ (reference sequence). With 5 bases clipped from V and 3 bases from J, the junction kept 7 bases outside the gene matches. CDR3 length: 14 residues. The CDR3 is CASSTGTALYEQYF. Here the CDR3 DNA reads TGTGCCAGCAGCACCGGGACAGCCCTCTACGAGCAGTACTTC.

The rearrangement links TRBV12-3 or TRBV12-4 to TRBJ2-2; 7 bases are a match to TRBD2. CDR3 length equals 12 residues. J lost 13 bases, V lost 5 bases, and 7 bases had no gene match. CDR3 sequence (DNA): TGTGCCAGCAGTGGACTAGTTGCGGGGCTGTTTTTT. Amino acids: CASSGLVAGLFF.

The chain has TRBV7-3 and TRBJ2-1; the D is unclear. Trimming stripped 0 bases from V and 4 bases from J, with 4 bases between. The CDR3 sequence is 13 residues long. Germline-derived CDR1 and CDR2 are SGHTA and FQGTGA. The CDR3 region is CASSLTQYNEQFF. Written as DNA, the CDR3 is TGTGCCAGCAGCTTAACTCAATACAATGAGCAGTTCTTC.

The CDR3 sequence is CASSPRQSWNYNEQFF. CDR3 coding DNA: TGTGCCAGCAGTCCCCGACAGAGCTGGAACTACAATGAGCAGTTCTTC. The V gene is TRBV12-3 or TRBV12-4, the J gene TRBJ2-1; possibly TRBD1 for D (5 bases). Trimming stripped 5 bases from V and 3 bases from J, with 17 bases between. The CDR3 has 16 amino acids.

The CDR3, as DNA: TGTGCCAGCAGTTGGGCGGAAACCTACGAGCAGTACTTC. This sequence encodes CASSWAETYEQYF. The chain recombines TRBV12-3 or TRBV12-4 with TRBJ2-7; no clear D. This CDR3 region has 13 residues. Trimming cost V 4 bases and J 2 bases, with 9 bases left between them.

This clonotype was seen only a few times. This chain connects TRBV12-3 or TRBV12-4 to TRBJ1-1; weak D call: TRBD1 (5 bases). Trimming pared 4 bases from V and 5 bases from J, leaving 14 bases between. The CDR3 consists of 14 residues. CDR3 nucleotide sequence: TGTGCCAGCAGTTCCGGGTCCCCAGGGACTGAAGCTTTCTTT. Its protein product is CASSSGSPGTEAFF.

This clonotype has a count of ten or more. This chain joins TRBV27 and TRBJ2-5, with 9 nucleotides matching TRBD1. J lost 5 bases, V lost 5 bases, and 9 bases had no gene match. The CDR3 has 15 residues. Germline V lookup: CDR1 MNHEY, CDR2 SMNVEV (reference sequence). In DNA form, the CDR3 reads TGTGCCAGCAGTCCTACCGGGACAGGGTTGGAGACCCAGTACTTC. It translates to CASSPTGTGLETQYF.

The CDR3 nucleotides are TGTGCCAGCAGTTCCACTAACGAAGGCTACACCTTC. This translates into CASSSTNEGYTF. The V call is TRBV12-3 or TRBV12-4, the J call TRBJ1-2; D call uncertain. With 4 bases removed from V and 8 bases from J, the gap between germline ends came to 11 bases. This CDR3 is 12 amino acids long.

The rearrangement joins TRBV11-2 to TRBJ2-7; 8 bases fit TRBD1. The CDR3 is made up of 16 amino acids. The trim removed 4 bases at V and 0 bases at J, leaving 8 bases unmatched. The germline V gene has CDR1 SGHAT and CDR2 FQNNGV. CDR3 nucleotides: TGTGCCAGCAGCTCTCTCTGGGACAGGAGCTCCTACGAGCAGTACTTC. Protein sequence: CASSSLWDRSSYEQYF.

This clonotype was counted a few times. The chain couples TRBV6-5 to TRBJ1-1, with D possibly being TRBD1 (6 bases). Germline V gene data show CDR1 as MNHEY and CDR2 as SVGAGI. The CDR3 totals 13 residues. With 4 bases removed from V and 6 bases from J, the gap between germline ends came to 12 bases. The CDR3 DNA reads TGTGCCAGCAGTTCAGGGGAACTATCTGAAGCTTTCTTT. Protein sequence: CASSSGELSEAFF.

The genes are TRBV20-1 and TRBJ2-7, with D tentatively TRBD2 (5 bases). The CDR3 is made up of 14 amino acids. The germline V gene has CDR1 DFQATT and CDR2 SNEGSKA (reference sequence). Trimming cost V 2 bases and J 3 bases, with 14 bases left between them. The CDR3 here is CSARPQEGLYEQYF. The CDR3 DNA is TGCAGTGCTAGACCCCAGGAAGGACTCTACGAGCAGTACTTC.

This clonotype appeared a few times. DNA of the CDR3: TGTGCCAGCAGTGGCTTCGTCGGGACTCGAGAGACCCAGTACTTC. Its translation: CASSGFVGTRETQYF. The chain couples TRBV12-3 or TRBV12-4 to TRBJ2-5, with D possibly TRBD2 on 6 matching bases. The CDR3 extends over 15 amino acids. Trimming shortened V by 5 bases and J by 4 bases, and 17 bases separated the two germline ends.

This rearrangement joins TRBV20-1 to TRBJ2-7, with D possibly being TRBD1 (6 bases). The CDR3 is made up of 16 amino acids. Per the germline V gene, CDR1 is DFQATT and CDR2 is SNEGSKA (reference sequence). The V end lost 0 bases, the J end lost 0 bases, and 15 bases lay between the germline ends. This CDR3 is CSARDVLTGNSYEQYF. CDR3 nucleotide sequence: TGCAGTGCTAGAGACGTCCTAACAGGGAACTCCTACGAGCAGTACTTC.

This clonotype showed up just a few times. The chain recombines TRBV6-5 with TRBJ2-5; 13 bases agree with TRBD2. This CDR3 has 19 amino acids. Germline lookup yields CDR1 MNHEY and CDR2 SVGAGI. V dropped 0 bases and J dropped 3; count of bases not matched to a gene: 10. CDR3 in DNA: TGTGCCAGCAGTTACTCGCTTTGGACTAGCGGGGGAGGTGAAGAGACCCAGTACTTC. Protein product: CASSYSLWTSGGGEETQYF.

This chain connects TRBV15 to TRBJ2-5; tentatively, D is TRBD1 or TRBD2 (5 bases each). V shed 5 bases and J shed 2 bases, with 15 bases lying between them. The CDR3 length is 15 residues. In germline, CDR1 is LNHNV, CDR2 YYDKDF (reference sequence). CDR3 coding DNA: TGTGCCACCAGCGGTCCGGGACGCAAGCAAGAGACCCAGTACTTC. This encodes CATSGPGRKQETQYF.

The V and J genes are TRBV6-5 and TRBJ2-7; D possibly matches TRBD1 or TRBD2 (5 bases each). The germline V gene has CDR1 MNHEY and CDR2 SVGAGI. This CDR3 has 13 residues. Trimming removed 4 bases from V and 2 bases from J, with 9 bases in between. CDR3 protein: CASSSREPYEQYF. DNA for the CDR3: TGTGCCAGCAGTTCCAGGGAGCCCTACGAGCAGTACTTC.

This clonotype appeared a few times. The chain links TRBV4-2 to TRBJ2-3; 12 positions agree with TRBD2. From germline, CDR1 is LGHNA and CDR2 YNFKEQ. CDR3 length: 17 amino acids. V was clipped by 2 bases and J by 2 bases; unmatched bases: 5. CDR3 nucleotides: TGTGCCAGCAGCCAATCCCGACTAGCGGGGGTCACAGATACGCAGTATTTT. It is translated as CASSQSRLAGVTDTQYF.